A selection of T cell receptor beta chains follows, all from one sample in a study of beta chain features in type 1 diabetes. Measured with immunoSEQ multiplex PCR; TCRdb has only the in-frame clones, and not every one. The sample yields under 900,000 clones, roughly 16% seen once. Material: naive CD4+ T cells from blood. These receptors were taken from a woman aged 18-29 years in good health. CDR3s include the opening cysteine and the closing phenylalanine or tryptophan. A D gene is named only where the DNA matches it firmly. Not all rows give a size; the values are once, few, many and, for expanded clones, a class.

clone_size,j_call,d_call,v_call,cdr3_nt,cdr3_aa
-,TRBJ2-1,TRBD2,TRBV27,TGTGCCAGCGGACTAGCGGGCTCCTACAATGAGCAGTTCTTC,CASGLAGSYNEQFF
few,TRBJ2-7,TRBD1,TRBV28,TGTGCCAGCAGTCAGGGGGCAAGCCGTTACGAGCAGTACTTC,CASSQGASRYEQYF
-,TRBJ2-1,TRBD2,TRBV2,TGTGCCAGCAGTGATTGGTTAGCGGGAGGGATTGAGCAGTTCTTC,CASSDWLAGGIEQFF
few,TRBJ1-2,TRBD1,TRBV7-2,TGTGCCAGCAGTCCTGAGACAGGGGTTTTAGGCTATGGCTACACCTTC,CASSPETGVLGYGYTF
-,TRBJ2-3,TRBD2,TRBV18,TGTGCCAGCTCACCCTTGACTAGCGGGATATACACAGATACGCAGTATTTT,CASSPLTSGIYTDTQYF
-,TRBJ2-2,TRBD1,TRBV10-3,TGTGCCATCAGCTCAGGGGGCTTCACCGGGGAGCTGTTTTTT,CAISSGGFTGELFF
-,TRBJ1-1,-,TRBV7-9,TGTGCCAGCAGCTCCCGGGGGGCCGGGACGGAGAACACTGAAGCTTTCTTT,CASSSRGAGTENTEAFF
-,TRBJ1-5,TRBD1,TRBV27,TGTGCCAGCTCAAAGTTTGATGGGACAGGGGGCCGTCGGCAGCCCCAGCATTTT,CASSKFDGTGGRRQPQHF
few,TRBJ2-7,-,TRBV28,TGTGCCAGCAGTTCGGGGGCGAGAGAGCAGTACTTC,CASSSGAREQYF
-,TRBJ2-5,-,TRBV27,TGTGCCAGCAGTTTACGAGGTGTCCTGGAGACCCAGTACTTC,CASSLRGVLETQYF
-,TRBJ2-1,-,TRBV5-4,TGTGCCAGCAGCTTGGAGGGAGGATTGACCTACAATGAGCAGTTCTTC,CASSLEGGLTYNEQFF
few,TRBJ2-3,-,TRBV5-4,TGTGCCAGCAGCTTGGCCCCCCAGCCCGAAGATACGCAGTATTTT,CASSLAPQPEDTQYF
few,TRBJ2-1,-,TRBV7-3,TGTGCCAGCAGCCAAGGAATCCGTAGGGATGAGCAGTTCTTC,CASSQGIRRDEQFF
few,TRBJ2-1,-,TRBV21-1,TGTGCCAGCAGCAAAGTGTGGCGGCGGGCCTACAATGAGCAGTTCTTC,CASSKVWRRAYNEQFF
few,TRBJ2-7,-,TRBV5-1,TGCGCCAGCAGCTTGGGAGGGGACCACTACGAGCAGTACTTC,CASSLGGDHYEQYF
few,TRBJ2-1,-,TRBV19,TGTGCCAGTAGTATAGATCGGGGATACAATGAGCAGTTCTTC,CASSIDRGYNEQFF
-,TRBJ1-3,TRBD1,TRBV6-5,TGTGCCAGCAGGCGACAGGGATCCTCTGGAAACACCATATATTTT,CASRRQGSSGNTIYF